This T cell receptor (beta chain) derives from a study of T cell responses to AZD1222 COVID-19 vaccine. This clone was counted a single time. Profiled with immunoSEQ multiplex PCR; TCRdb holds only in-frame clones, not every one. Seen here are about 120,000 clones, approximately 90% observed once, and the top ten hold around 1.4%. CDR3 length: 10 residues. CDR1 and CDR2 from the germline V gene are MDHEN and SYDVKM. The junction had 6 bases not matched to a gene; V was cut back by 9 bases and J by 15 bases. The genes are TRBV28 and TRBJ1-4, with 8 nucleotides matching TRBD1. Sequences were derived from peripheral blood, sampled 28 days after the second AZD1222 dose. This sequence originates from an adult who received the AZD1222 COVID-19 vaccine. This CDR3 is CASGQGRVFF. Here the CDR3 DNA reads TGTGCCAGTGGACAGGGCAGGGTGTTTTTT.